This T cell receptor beta chain was obtained from a study of shared clonotypes between healthy human individuals. Deletions cut 2 bases from V and 5 bases from J, with 7 bases between. This CDR3 is 13 amino acids long. From germline, CDR1 is MNHEY and CDR2 SVGAGI. Some clones are missing from TCRdb's copy, which holds only in-frame ones; the method was immunoSEQ multiplex PCR. The sample gives over 750,000 clones, around 96% of which show up once; less than 0.25% is in the top ten. Naive CD8 cells were CD45RO-negative, positively selected for CCR7, excluding terminally differentiated effector memory CD45RA+ cells.

This chain connects TRBV6-5 to TRBJ1-5; D gene ambiguous. The clonotype was recovered from a man younger than 45 in good health. Material for sequencing was naive CD8+ T cells sorted from blood. The CDR3 DNA is TGTGCCAGCAGTTACGGGTGGGATCAGCCCCAGCATTTT. This encodes CASSYGWDQPQHF.